A selection of T cell receptor beta chains follows, all from one sample in a study of T cells after yellow fever vaccination. TCRdb independently ran MiXCR on the 5' RACE reads; one entry per CDR3 protein. The table includes approximately 550,000 distinct CDR3 sequences, around an eighth detected once. The sample was PBMCs, taken on the day of the yellow fever booster vaccination. The receptor source for this set is a man aged 30 to 39 who received the YFV17D yellow fever vaccine. Each CDR3 is given without its conserved first and last residue.

cdr3_aa	cdr3_length	j_call	v_call
ASSLEIGSGSSYNEQF	16	TRBJ2-1	TRBV11-2
SARRTGSTNEKLF	13	TRBJ1-4	TRBV20-1
SATRETREQY	10	TRBJ2-7	TRBV29-1
ASSFIGTSSYEQY	13	TRBJ2-7	TRBV7-8
ASTRRGLGSGELF	13	TRBJ2-2	TRBV6-1
ASSQIQGKPQH	11	TRBJ1-5	TRBV3-1
AWSNGRYNEQF	11	TRBJ2-1	TRBV30
ASGFLTGGQETQY	13	TRBJ2-5	TRBV12-5
ACWTSGRGGGSYNEQF	16	TRBJ2-1	TRBV7-3
ATSDPRLAGELF	12	TRBJ2-2	TRBV24-1
ASSPPMEPDTQY	12	TRBJ2-3	TRBV18
ASSPTGGLADTQY	13	TRBJ2-3	TRBV12-3/TRBV12-4
SARHSGSPTYEQY	13	TRBJ2-7	TRBV20-1
ASSSREASGGRNTQY	15	TRBJ2-3	TRBV7-2
ASNPGLGYGYT	11	TRBJ1-2	TRBV6-1
ASSKWGLADTDTQY	14	TRBJ2-3	TRBV21-1
ASSSGQGHTGELF	13	TRBJ2-2	TRBV18
ASSASAGQGGTDTQY	15	TRBJ2-3	TRBV9
ASSLIAGGETQY	12	TRBJ2-5	TRBV5-5
SVSQGPSSGNTIY	13	TRBJ1-3	TRBV29-1
ASSLAQGGTTEAF	13	TRBJ1-1	TRBV7-2
SAFGTGGQETQY	12	TRBJ2-5	TRBV20-1
ASSLVDSGEQY	11	TRBJ2-7	TRBV11-3
ASSLNYAQY	9	TRBJ2-7	TRBV11-2
ASTTQAGLADQETQY	15	TRBJ2-5	TRBV6-1